This note documents a single T cell receptor beta chain sequence. The sample originates from a study of cytomegalovirus exposure and HLA in healthy donors. The overall study: Unique TCRs numbering roughly 85 million, obtained from HLA-typed donors, made up an early data release. Genotyping of roughly 400 donors showed that 80% to 85% belonged to the Caucasian-associated ancestry cluster.

The study ran its PCR with 60 Vbeta and 13 Jbeta primers. Authors' methods: In a later analysis, of some 80 million unique beta chains, roughly 9.9 million appeared in at least two donors. Sequencing was performed with immunoSEQ multiplex PCR; in TCRdb, only in-frame clones are kept and a portion is missing. V, J and clone size are taken as reported in that table, and D and trimming were inferred from the DNA itself. The table includes some 150,000 clones, 60% to 80% detected once. This sequence originates from a man between 60 and 70 years old in good health and CMV-seronegative. Sequencing input: PBMCs.

CDR3 amino acids: CASSPSSGNTATSSYEQYF. CDR3 nucleotides: TGTGCCAGCAGCCCATCTAGCGGGAATACTGCTACCAGCTCCTACGAGCAGTACTTC. V gene TRBV27 combines with J gene TRBJ2-7, with 9 bases matching TRBD2. This CDR3 spans 19 amino acids. The junction had 18 bases not matched to a gene; V was cut back by 6 bases and J by 0 bases. CDR1 and CDR2 (germline): MNHEY, SMNVEV (reference sequence).